The 9 T cell receptor beta chains listed next were all sequenced from one sample in a study of blood T cells in healthy people across ages. A second roughly 6 to 12 cycle PCR used barcoded and J-beta primers. Each CDR3 protein gets one entry after TCRdb re-called the 5' RACE reads with MiXCR. Of 600,000 or so distinct CDR3 sequences listed, around 31% are singletons. The source material was blood. Receptors originate from an elderly woman in good health.

This clonotype appeared many times. The V and J genes are TRBV7-9 and TRBJ2-7; a weak D match, TRBD2 (6 bases). The length of the CDR3 is 13 residues. Trimming stripped 5 bases from V and 5 bases from J, with 13 bases between. Germline lookup yields CDR1 SEHNR and CDR2 FQNEAQ (reference sequence). In DNA, the CDR3 is TGTGCCAGCAGCCCGGGGGTCTCGGACGAGCAGTACTTC. Translated, it gives CASSPGVSDEQYF.

The rearrangement links TRBV7-2 to TRBJ2-6, with a weak D call TRBD2 (5 bases). The CDR3 has 16 amino acids. V was pared by 5 bases and J by 1 base, with 12 bases between. Germline CDR1 is SGHTA and CDR2 is FQGNSA. The CDR3 loop is CASSLGRGSGANVLTF. The CDR3 nucleotides read TGTGCCAGCAGCCTAGGTCGGGGTTCTGGGGCCAACGTCCTGACTTTC.

The V call is TRBV20-1, the J call TRBJ1-2; TRBD1 is a possible D gene (5 bases). In germline, CDR1 is DFQATT, CDR2 SNEGSKA (reference sequence). CDR3 length: 12 residues. V dropped 4 bases and J dropped 4 bases, with 10 bases sitting between them. Here the CDR3 DNA reads TGCAGTGCTACAGGGATGGGCTATGGCTACACCTTC. It encodes CSATGMGYGYTF.

This clonotype was detected once. A read error may produce the germline difference seen at one junction end. The chain employs TRBV24-1 and TRBJ1-2; 7 bases align to TRBD1. Germline V gene sequence: CDR1 KGHDR, CDR2 SFDVKD. The CDR3 sequence is 13 residues long. The CDR3 DNA reads TGTGCCACCAGTGATGCACAGGGGAGGGGCTGCACCTTC. It translates to CATSDAQGRGCTF.

This clonotype was seen many times. The V and J genes are TRBV15 and TRBJ2-5, with D possibly TRBD2 on 7 matching bases. The V end was cut by 1 base, the J end by 3 bases, with 15 bases between. The CDR3 extends over 16 amino acids. From germline, CDR1 is LNHNV and CDR2 YYDKDF (reference sequence). The CDR3 loop reads CATSRAVGGGEETQYF. CDR3 DNA: TGTGCCACCAGCAGAGCGGTAGGGGGGGGCGAAGAGACCCAGTACTTC.

In the case of this clonotype: This sequence may be a read error, since a much larger clone differs from it by one base. The chain uses TRBV14 and TRBJ1-2; 7 positions agree with TRBD1. The CDR3 is 14 residues long. The germline V gene encodes CDR1 SGHDN and CDR2 FVKESK. Trimming at V came to 3 bases and at J to 12 bases, leaving 13 bases not matched to a gene. CDR3 coding DNA: TGTGCCAGCAGCCAGGCCCGACAGGGAGATCGCGACACCTTC. This sequence encodes CASSQARQGDRDTF. Combining the CDR3 with reference TRBV14 and TRBJ1-2 gives the whole variable domain EAGVTQFPSHSVIEKGQTVTLRCDPISGHDNLYWYRRVMGKEIKFLLHFVKESKQDESGMPNNRFLAERTGGTYSTLKVQPAELEDSGVYFCASSQARQGDRDTFGSGTRLTVV.

There are many counts of this clonotype. This clone may be a read error of a much larger clone one base away. The V gene is TRBV7-9, the J gene TRBJ2-5, with 7 bases matching TRBD2. Per the germline V gene, CDR1 is SEHNR and CDR2 is FQNEAQ (reference sequence). CDR3 size: 14 residues. Trimming cost V 6 bases and J 11 bases; bases outside gene matches: 15. CDR3 nucleotide sequence: TGTGCCAGCAGGGCTAGCGGTGCTTACAATGAGCAGTACTTC. This translates into CASRASGAYNEQYF.

The rearrangement links TRBV29-1 to TRBJ1-1; D is uncertain. The germline CDR1 and CDR2 sequences are SQVTM and ANQGSEA. This CDR3 contains 15 residues. Deletions cut 1 base from V and 5 bases from J, with 17 bases between. The CDR3 here is CSVEGSGRSGTEAFF. The CDR3 DNA reads as TGCAGCGTTGAAGGGTCCGGACGGTCGGGTACTGAAGCTTTCTTT.

This clonotype was picked up a small number of times. The chain employs TRBV30 and TRBJ2-2; D gene ambiguous. This CDR3 comprises 11 residues. V lost 5 bases to trimming and J lost 3 bases, with 4 bases between them. Germline V gene data show CDR1 as GTSNPN and CDR2 as SVGIG (reference sequence). The CDR3 region is CAWGYTGELFF. CDR3 nucleotide sequence: TGTGCCTGGGGGTACACCGGGGAGCTGTTTTTT.